The source of this T cell receptor beta chain is a study of STAT3 mutations in large granular lymphocyte leukemia. Study observations and caveats: In about 30% of the 18 patients, new TCR clonotypes emerged after therapy. Some patients had persisting codominant clonotypes that could mask small clones. Every T-cell large granular lymphocyte leukemia patient had at least one immunodominant TCR beta clonotype.

In germline, CDR1 is KGHSH, CDR2 LQKENI. V gave up 3 bases and J gave up 5 bases; unmatched junction bases: 2. The CDR3 covers 13 residues. On this clone: Its matching antigen is unknown.

Average productive template count per sample was roughly 40,000. TCRdb keeps only in-frame clones here, not all; method: immunoSEQ multiplex PCR. The table shows over 10,000 clones, with about 85% occurring only once. The sequenced sample consisted of peripheral blood mononuclear cells. This chain connects TRBV18 to TRBJ2-5; 8 nucleotides match TRBD2. The TCR was taken from a man aged 60 to 75 with T-cell large granular lymphocyte leukemia. Some clones in this sample may be carry-over from other donors' samples. The CDR3 loop reads CASSPGLEETQYF. CDR3 coding DNA: TGTGCCAGCTCACCGGGACTAGAGGAGACCCAGTACTTC.